This T cell receptor (beta chain) comes out of a study of blood T cell repertoires in COVID-19. In the study overall: Sample material is recorded as cDNA or gDNA derived from T cells, B-cell-depleted T cells, or PBMCs.

The CDR3 sequence is 21 residues long. V dropped 0 bases and J dropped 2 bases, with 28 bases sitting between them. Germline CDR1 is SGHVS and CDR2 is FQNEAQ. Clones were sequenced by immunoSEQ multiplex PCR, and TCRdb holds only the in-frame ones, with some missing. The sample records 300,000 to 450,000 clones, around 87% being singletons. This clone came up a few times. The TCR comes from a human donor in a cohort sampled during active COVID-19. The sequenced sample consisted of peripheral blood. The rearrangement uses TRBV7-8 and TRBJ2-5; D is uncertain. In DNA form, the CDR3 reads TGTGCCAGCAGCTTAGCGGTCAAAGGCTCGGGTTCGGTTTTCCGACAAGAGACCCAGTACTTC. Encoded protein: CASSLAVKGSGSVFRQETQYF.